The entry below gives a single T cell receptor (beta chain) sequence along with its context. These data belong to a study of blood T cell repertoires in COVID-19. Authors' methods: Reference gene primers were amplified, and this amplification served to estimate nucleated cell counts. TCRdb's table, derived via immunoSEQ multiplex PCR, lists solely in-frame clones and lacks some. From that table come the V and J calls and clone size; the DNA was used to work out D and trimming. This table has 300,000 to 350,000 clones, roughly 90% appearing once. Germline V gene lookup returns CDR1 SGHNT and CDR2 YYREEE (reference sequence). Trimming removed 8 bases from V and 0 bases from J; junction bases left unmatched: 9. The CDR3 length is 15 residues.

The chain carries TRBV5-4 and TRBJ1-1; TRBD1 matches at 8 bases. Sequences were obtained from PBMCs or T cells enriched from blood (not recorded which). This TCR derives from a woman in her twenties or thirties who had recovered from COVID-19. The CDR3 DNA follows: TGTGCCAGTATCGGAGGACAGGGTTTGAACACTGAAGCTTTCTTT. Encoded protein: CASIGGQGLNTEAFF.